This passage covers 28 T cell receptor beta chains from one sample sequenced in a study of T-cell memory formation after mild COVID-19. In TCRdb, the 5' RACE reads were re-called with MiXCR into one record per CDR3 protein. Of around 150,000 distinct CDR3 sequences detected, roughly 30% appear once; the ten largest clones hold around 12%. The sequenced sample consisted of PBMCs or a T cell subset sorted from them (not recorded which). These receptors were collected from an adult woman who had mild COVID-19 (a few samples of this study predate the infection). Cell type and time point are not known.

The chain recombines TRBV12-3 or TRBV12-4 with TRBJ2-7; a weak D match, TRBD2 (6 bases). V gave up 4 bases and J gave up 5 bases, with 15 bases separating them. The CDR3 totals 14 residues. The CDR3 DNA reads as TGTGCCAGCAGTTACACGGGACTGGGGGACGAGCAGTACTTC. Translation gives CASSYTGLGDEQYF.

This sequence joins TRBV6-2 or TRBV6-3 and TRBJ1-1; D gene uncertain. Germline values: CDR1 MNHEY, CDR2 SVGEGT. Between the trimmed V and J ends, which lost 0 bases and 6 bases, there was a span of 8 bases. CDR3 length equals 13 residues. The DNA for the CDR3 is TGTGCCAGCAGTTACTCGTTTCGAGCTGAAGCTTTCTTT. Translating gives CASSYSFRAEAFF.

The V and J genes are TRBV7-2 and TRBJ2-1; 8 bases agree with TRBD2. V lost 2 bases and J lost 9; bases outside the gene matches: 6. This CDR3 is 14 amino acids long. Germline V gene sequence: CDR1 SGHTA, CDR2 FQGNSA. Here the CDR3 reads CASSLIGGAGEQFF. CDR3 bases: TGTGCCAGCAGCTTAATCGGGGGGGCGGGTGAGCAGTTCTTC.

This chain connects TRBV20-1 to TRBJ1-2, with a weak D call TRBD1 (5 bases). Trimming took 3 bases from V and 2 from J, leaving 13 bases between them. The CDR3 consists of 14 residues. CDR1 is DFQATT, CDR2 SNEGSKA, per germline (reference sequence). CDR3 bases: TGCAGTGCTAGTTGGGGCCGACACAACTATGGCTACACCTTC. The encoded protein is CSASWGRHNYGYTF.

This clonotype has more than one count but fewer than ten. The rearrangement uses TRBV27 and TRBJ2-6; TRBD1 aligns across 8 bases. This CDR3 spans 16 amino acids. V lost 6 bases, J lost 2 bases, and 6 bases stayed unmatched. CDR1 and CDR2 (germline): MNHEY, SMNVEV (reference sequence). The CDR3 protein is CASRRQGLTGANVLTF. For the CDR3, the DNA is TGTGCCAGCAGAAGACAGGGGCTAACTGGGGCCAACGTCCTGACTTTC.

This rearrangement joins TRBV16 to TRBJ2-7; D remains unclear. Between the trimmed V and J ends, which lost 1 base and 6 bases, there was a span of 10 bases. The CDR3 loop spans 13 amino acids. Looked up from germline, CDR1 is KGHSY and CDR2 is FQNENV. The CDR3 protein is CASSQLPGSEQYF. DNA of the CDR3: TGTGCCAGCAGCCAATTACCCGGGTCCGAGCAGTACTTC. The full variable domain, rest sourced from reference TRBV16 and TRBJ2-7, is GEEVAQTPKHLVRGEGQKAKLYCAPIKGHSYVFWYQQVLKNEFKFLISFQNENVFDETGMPKERFSAKCLPNSPCSLEIQATKLEDSAVYFCASSQLPGSEQYFGPGTRLTVT.

The chain is built from TRBV5-5 and TRBJ2-5; 7 positions agree with TRBD1. The CDR3 is 14 residues long. The germline CDR1 and CDR2 sequences are SGHKS and YYEKEE (reference sequence). J lost 5 bases, V lost 4 bases, and 8 bases had no gene match. The CDR3 region has the DNA TGTGCCAGCAGCCTGACAGGGTACGAGGAGACCCAGTACTTC. It specifies CASSLTGYEETQYF. Combining the CDR3 with reference TRBV5-5 and TRBJ2-5 gives the whole variable domain DAGVTQSPTHLIKTRGQQVTLRCSPISGHKSVSWYQQVLGQGPQFIFQYYEKEERGRGNFPDRFSARQFPNYSSELNVNALLLGDSALYLCASSLTGYEETQYFGPGTRLLVL.

This clonotype was recorded a few times. The V call is TRBV5-1, the J call TRBJ2-4, with D perhaps matching TRBD1 or TRBD2 (5 bases each). This CDR3 is built from 16 residues. Germline V lookup: CDR1 SGHRS, CDR2 YFSETQ. The V gene lost 0 bases and the J gene lost 3 bases, with 13 bases spanning the gap. CDR3 sequence: CASSLDGGWDKNIQYF. The CDR3, as DNA: TGCGCCAGCAGCTTGGATGGGGGTTGGGACAAAAACATTCAGTACTTC.

The V call is TRBV2, the J call TRBJ1-6; no clear D. Trimming cost V 6 bases and J 5 bases, with 8 bases left between them. The CDR3 sequence is 13 residues long. CDR1 and CDR2 (germline): SNHLY, FYNNEI. For the CDR3, the DNA is TGTGCCAGCAGACTCGGGGATAATTCACCCCTCCACTTT. Translating gives CASRLGDNSPLHF.

The V call is TRBV7-3, the J call TRBJ2-5, with 9 bases fitting TRBD1. In germline, CDR1 is SGHTA, CDR2 FQGTGA. V lost 4 bases and J lost 5; bases outside the gene matches: 11. The CDR3 spans 16 residues. CDR3 nucleotide sequence: TGTGCCAGCAGCTCGGGACAGGGAGGGTTTGGGGAGACCCAGTACTTC. Encoded protein: CASSSGQGGFGETQYF.

Only a few counts were recorded for this clonotype. Written as DNA, the CDR3 is TGTGCCAGCGGAGATACGCAGTATTTT. It is translated as CASGDTQYF. The chain combines TRBV2 with TRBJ2-3; the D is unclear. Per the germline V gene, CDR1 is SNHLY and CDR2 is FYNNEI. V lost 8 bases, J lost 5 bases, and 2 bases lay in between. The CDR3 is 9 residues long.

This clonotype has a handful of counts. The chain couples TRBV12-3 or TRBV12-4 to TRBJ2-3; 14 bases line up with TRBD2. With 1 base clipped from V and 5 bases from J, the junction kept 2 bases outside the gene matches. The CDR3 length is 16 residues. CDR3 coding DNA: TGTGCCAGCAGTTTAGGGGGACTAGCGGGAGTAGATACGCAGTATTTT. This translates into CASSLGGLAGVDTQYF.

This clonotype was observed a handful of times. The V call is TRBV27, the J call TRBJ1-2; D possibly corresponds to TRBD1 (5 bases). Germline V gene sequence: CDR1 MNHEY, CDR2 SMNVEV (reference sequence). The CDR3 loop spans 15 amino acids. V was pared by 0 bases and J by 5 bases, with 13 bases between. The CDR3 is CASSLSRGGGYGYTF. The CDR3 nucleotides read TGTGCCAGCAGTTTATCTCGTGGGGGAGGGTATGGCTACACCTTC.

The rearrangement links TRBV6-2 or TRBV6-3 to TRBJ1-2; maybe TRBD1 (5 bases). The CDR3 covers 16 residues. Trimming took 1 base from V and 2 from J, leaving 14 bases between them. Germline CDR1 is MNHEY and CDR2 is SVGEGT. CDR3 protein: CASSYFPQGTNYGYTF. CDR3 DNA sequence: TGTGCCAGCAGTTACTTTCCGCAGGGTACGAACTATGGCTACACCTTC.

The genes are TRBV7-2 and TRBJ2-1, with 11 bases that match TRBD2. V lost 4 bases to trimming and J lost 0 bases; unmatched junction nucleotides: 11. The CDR3 is 19 amino acids. Looked up from germline, CDR1 is SGHTA and CDR2 is FQGNSA. CDR3 in DNA: TGTGCCAGCAGCTCCATGGGACTAGCGGTACCTCGCTCCTACAATGAGCAGTTCTTC. Amino acids: CASSSMGLAVPRSYNEQFF.

This clonotype was seen only a few times. This rearrangement joins TRBV5-1 to TRBJ2-7; 12 bases are shared with TRBD2. J was trimmed by 5 bases and V by 4 bases; bases with no gene match: 7. CDR1 and CDR2 (germline): SGHRS, YFSETQ. CDR3 length equals 15 residues. This CDR3 is CASSGKTSGRNEQYF. The CDR3 nucleotides are TGCGCCAGCAGCGGAAAGACTAGCGGGAGAAACGAGCAGTACTTC.

The genes are TRBV4-3 and TRBJ2-1, with 12 bases aligning to TRBD2. This CDR3 spans 16 amino acids. V trimming: 4 bases; J trimming: 9 bases; junction bases outside the gene matches: 10. Germline CDR1 is LGHNA and CDR2 is YSLEER. The CDR3 DNA reads TGCGCCAGCAGCCGGGATCTAGCGGGAGGGCAAGGTGAGCAGTTCTTC. This sequence encodes CASSRDLAGGQGEQFF.

The chain uses TRBV5-1 and TRBJ2-1; 13 nucleotides agree with TRBD2. Germline V gene lookup returns CDR1 SGHRS and CDR2 YFSETQ. V lost 5 bases to trimming and J lost 10 bases; unmatched junction nucleotides: 0. This CDR3 is 12 amino acids long. CDR3 sequence: CASRLAGGEQFF. The CDR3 DNA sequence: TGCGCCAGCAGACTAGCGGGAGGGGAGCAGTTCTTC.

The CDR3 sequence is CASSYQLAGRTDTQYF. As DNA, the CDR3 is TGCGCCAGCAGCTACCAACTAGCGGGGCGGACAGATACGCAGTATTTT. The V call is TRBV5-1, the J call TRBJ2-3; 10 bases are shared with TRBD2. V dropped 3 bases and J dropped 3; count of bases not matched to a gene: 7. CDR3 size: 16 residues. Germline loops: CDR1 SGHRS, CDR2 YFSETQ.

Here the CDR3 DNA reads TGTGCCAGCAGCTTAGCGAATTGGGCTACCGGGAGGGCCAATGAGCAGTTCTTC. As protein: CASSLANWATGRANEQFF. The J gene is TRBJ2-1, the V gene TRBV7-2; TRBD2 matches at 8 bases. The ends lost 0 bases at V and 6 bases at J; junction bases unmatched: 13. This CDR3 is built from 18 residues. Germline-derived CDR1 and CDR2 are SGHTA and FQGNSA.

This clonotype is medium-sized by share. The chain couples TRBV7-8 to TRBJ1-4; 9 nucleotides match TRBD1. The junction had 6 bases not matched to a gene; V was cut back by 5 bases and J by 5 bases. The germline V gene has CDR1 SGHVS and CDR2 FQNEAQ. The CDR3 length is 15 residues. The CDR3 DNA follows: TGTGCCAGCAGCCAAGGCGGACAGGGGAATGAAAAACTGTTTTTT. Protein: CASSQGGQGNEKLFF.

This clonotype showed up just a few times. CDR3 amino acids: CASSKEDPLSNQPQHF. The CDR3 DNA reads TGTGCCAGCAGCAAAGAGGACCCCCTTAGCAATCAGCCCCAGCATTTT. The genes are TRBV7-8 and TRBJ1-5; D call uncertain. CDR3 length equals 16 residues. Germline CDR1 SGHVS, CDR2 FQNEAQ. V was cut by 5 bases and J by 0 bases, with 14 bases left in between. The entire variable domain, with the rest obtained from reference TRBV7-8 and TRBJ1-5, is as follows: GAGVSQSPRYKVAKRGQDVALRCDPISGHVSLFWYQQALGQGPEFLTYFQNEAQLDKSGLPSDRFFAERPEGSVSTLKIQRTQQEDSAVYLCASSKEDPLSNQPQHFGDGTRLSIL.

This chain joins TRBV20-1 and TRBJ2-1; 14 bases are shared with TRBD2. Losses at the gene ends were 2 bases for V and 10 bases for J; bases not matched to a gene: 7. Germline V gene lookup returns CDR1 DFQATT and CDR2 SNEGSKA (reference sequence). CDR3 size: 15 residues. CDR3: CSARSGTSGRTEQFF. CDR3 nucleotide sequence: TGCAGTGCTAGATCCGGGACTAGCGGGAGAACAGAGCAGTTCTTC.

This clonotype was seen a handful of times. The chain employs TRBV7-8 and TRBJ2-5; 9 nucleotides line up with TRBD2. CDR1 and CDR2 (germline): SGHVS, FQNEAQ. This CDR3 region has 17 residues. The V segment lost 5 bases and the J segment 2 bases; nucleotides outside the gene matches: 12. CDR3 DNA: TGTGCCAGCAGCCTACTAACTAGGAGCGGGGGGCAAGAGACCCAGTACTTC. Amino acid sequence: CASSLLTRSGGQETQYF.

This chain links TRBV29-1 with TRBJ1-1, with a possible D match to TRBD1 (5 bases). The CDR3 has 12 amino acids. Germline CDR1 SQVTM, CDR2 ANQGSEA. Trimming removed 5 bases from V and 4 bases from J, with 11 bases in between. CDR3 loop: CSVHGAGTEAFF. The DNA for the CDR3 is TGCAGCGTTCATGGGGCGGGCACTGAAGCTTTCTTT.

The CDR3 spells CASRTEPSGEQFF. The CDR3 DNA sequence: TGCGCCAGCAGAACAGAACCTAGCGGTGAGCAGTTCTTC. The J gene is TRBJ2-1, the V gene TRBV5-1, with 7 bases aligning to TRBD2. This CDR3 contains 13 residues. CDR1 is SGHRS and CDR2 is YFSETQ in the germline V gene. V was pared by 5 bases and J by 9 bases, with 8 bases of the junction left unmatched. Complete variable domain (other parts from reference TRBV5-1 and TRBJ2-1): KAGVTQTPRYLIKTRGQQVTLSCSPISGHRSVSWYQQTPGQGLQFLFEYFSETQRNKGNFPGRFSGRQFSNSRSEMNVSTLELGDSALYLCASRTEPSGEQFFGPGTRLTVL.

The chain links TRBV6-1 to TRBJ1-1; TRBD1 matches 10 bases. Germline V gene data show CDR1 as MNHNS and CDR2 as SASEGT. This CDR3 has 13 amino acids. After removal of 3 bases from V and 11 bases from J, the junction contained 6 bases not matched to a gene. The CDR3 sequence is CASSDRDRGSAFF. DNA of the CDR3: TGTGCCAGCAGTGACCGGGACAGGGGATCGGCTTTCTTT.

The chain joins TRBV12-3 or TRBV12-4 to TRBJ2-5; 9 nucleotides agree with TRBD2. The junction had 3 bases not matched to a gene; V was cut back by 3 bases and J by 4 bases. The CDR3 runs to 14 residues. CDR3 loop: CASSLREGLETQYF. CDR3 bases: TGTGCCAGCAGTTTGCGGGAGGGTTTAGAGACCCAGTACTTC.